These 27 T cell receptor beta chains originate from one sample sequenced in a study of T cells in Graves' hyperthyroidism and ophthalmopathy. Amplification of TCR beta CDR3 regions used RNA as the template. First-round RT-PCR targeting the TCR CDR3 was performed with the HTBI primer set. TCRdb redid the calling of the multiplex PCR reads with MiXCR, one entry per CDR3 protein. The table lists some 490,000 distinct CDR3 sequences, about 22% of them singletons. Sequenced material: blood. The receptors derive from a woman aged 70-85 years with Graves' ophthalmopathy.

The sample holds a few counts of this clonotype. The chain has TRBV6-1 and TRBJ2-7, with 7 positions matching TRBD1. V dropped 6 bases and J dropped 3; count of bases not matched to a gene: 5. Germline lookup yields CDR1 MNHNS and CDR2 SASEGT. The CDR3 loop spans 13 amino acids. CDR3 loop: CASSDRVDYEQYF. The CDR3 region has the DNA TGTGCCAGCAGCGACAGGGTAGACTACGAGCAGTACTTC.

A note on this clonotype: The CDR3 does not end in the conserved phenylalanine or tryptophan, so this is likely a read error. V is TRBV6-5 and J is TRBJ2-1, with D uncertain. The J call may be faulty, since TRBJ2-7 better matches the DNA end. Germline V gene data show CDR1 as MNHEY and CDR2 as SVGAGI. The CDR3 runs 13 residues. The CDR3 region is CASSLVTYDEQYS. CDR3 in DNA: TGTGCCAGCAGTTTGGTTACCTACGACGAGCAGTACTCC.

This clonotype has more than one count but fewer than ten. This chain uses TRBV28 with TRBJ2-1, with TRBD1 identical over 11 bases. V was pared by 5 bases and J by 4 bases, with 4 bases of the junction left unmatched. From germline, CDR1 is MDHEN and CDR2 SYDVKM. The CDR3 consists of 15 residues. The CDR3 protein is CASSMGTGGYNEQFF. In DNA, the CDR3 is TGTGCCAGCAGTATGGGGACAGGGGGATACAATGAGCAGTTCTTC.

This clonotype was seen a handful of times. The CDR3 nucleotides read TGTGCCAGCAGCTTAGATCTTAGCGGGAGGGCCTATACGCAGTATTTT. It is translated as CASSLDLSGRAYTQYF. The chain has TRBV11-2 and TRBJ2-3, with TRBD2 identical over 11 bases. This CDR3 spans 16 amino acids. Germline trimming cut 0 bases from V and 7 bases from J; bases unmatched to any gene: 6. Germline values: CDR1 SGHAT, CDR2 FQNNGV.

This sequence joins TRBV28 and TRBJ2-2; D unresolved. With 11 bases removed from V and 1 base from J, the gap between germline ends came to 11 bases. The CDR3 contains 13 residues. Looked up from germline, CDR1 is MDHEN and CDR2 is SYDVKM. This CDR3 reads CACSERNTGELFF. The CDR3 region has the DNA TGTGCCTGCTCCGAGAGGAACACCGGGGAGCTGTTTTTT.

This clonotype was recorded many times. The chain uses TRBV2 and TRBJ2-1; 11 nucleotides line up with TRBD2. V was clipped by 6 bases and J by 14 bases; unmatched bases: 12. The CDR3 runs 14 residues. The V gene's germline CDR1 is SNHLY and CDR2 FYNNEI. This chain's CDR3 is CASRTGTSGVQEFF. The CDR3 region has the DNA TGTGCCAGCAGAACCGGGACTAGCGGAGTCCAGGAGTTCTTC.

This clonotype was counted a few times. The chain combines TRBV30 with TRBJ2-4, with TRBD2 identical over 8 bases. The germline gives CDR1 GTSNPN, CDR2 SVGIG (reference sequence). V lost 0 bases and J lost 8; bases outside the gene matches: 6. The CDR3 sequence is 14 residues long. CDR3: CAWSVGGRKDIQYF. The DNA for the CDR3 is TGTGCCTGGAGTGTAGGCGGGAGGAAGGACATTCAGTACTTC.

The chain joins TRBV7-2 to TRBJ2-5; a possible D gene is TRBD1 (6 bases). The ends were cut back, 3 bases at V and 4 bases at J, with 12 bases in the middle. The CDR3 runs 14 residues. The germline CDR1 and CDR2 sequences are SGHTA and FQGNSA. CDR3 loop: CASSFQTGPETQYF. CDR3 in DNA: TGTGCCAGCAGCTTCCAAACAGGGCCAGAGACCCAGTACTTC.

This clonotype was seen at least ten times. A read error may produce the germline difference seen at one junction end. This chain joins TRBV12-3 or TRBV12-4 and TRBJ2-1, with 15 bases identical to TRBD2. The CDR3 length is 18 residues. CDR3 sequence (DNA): TGTGCCAGCAGTTCCCCCGGGACTAGCGGGAGGTCCTCCAATGAGCAGTTCTTC. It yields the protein CASSSPGTSGRSSNEQFF.

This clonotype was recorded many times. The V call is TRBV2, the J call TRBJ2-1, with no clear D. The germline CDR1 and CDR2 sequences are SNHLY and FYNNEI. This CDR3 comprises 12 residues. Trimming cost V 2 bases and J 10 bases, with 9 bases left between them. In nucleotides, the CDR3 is TGTGCCAGCAGTGAAATGGGTTGGGAGCAGTTCTTC. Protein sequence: CASSEMGWEQFF.

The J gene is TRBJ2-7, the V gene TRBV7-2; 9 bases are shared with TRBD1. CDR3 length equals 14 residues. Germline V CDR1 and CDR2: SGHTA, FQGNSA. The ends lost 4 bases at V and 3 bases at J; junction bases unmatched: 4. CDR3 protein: CASSSTGGYYEQYF. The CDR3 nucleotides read TGTGCCAGCAGCTCAACAGGGGGCTACTACGAGCAGTACTTC. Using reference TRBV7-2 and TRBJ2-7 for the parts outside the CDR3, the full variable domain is GAGVSQSPSNKVTEKGKDVELRCDPISGHTALYWYRQSLGQGLEFLIYFQGNSAPDKSGLPSDRFSAERTGGSVSTLTIQRTQQEDSAVYLCASSSTGGYYEQYFGPGTRLTVT.

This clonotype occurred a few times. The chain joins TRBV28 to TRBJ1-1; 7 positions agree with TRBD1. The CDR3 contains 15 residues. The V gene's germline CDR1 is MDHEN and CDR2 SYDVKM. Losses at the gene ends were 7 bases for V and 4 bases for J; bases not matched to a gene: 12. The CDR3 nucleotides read TGTGCCAGCATTGGGTGGAGGGGGCGCGTCACTGAAGCTTTCTTT. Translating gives CASIGWRGRVTEAFF.

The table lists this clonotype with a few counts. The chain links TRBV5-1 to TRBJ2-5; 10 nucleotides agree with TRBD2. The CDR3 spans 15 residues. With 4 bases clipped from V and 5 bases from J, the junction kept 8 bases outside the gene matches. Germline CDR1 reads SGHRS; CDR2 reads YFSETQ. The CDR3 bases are TGCGCCAGCAGCCCTCTAGCGGGAGCCGCGGAGACCCAGTACTTC. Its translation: CASSPLAGAAETQYF.

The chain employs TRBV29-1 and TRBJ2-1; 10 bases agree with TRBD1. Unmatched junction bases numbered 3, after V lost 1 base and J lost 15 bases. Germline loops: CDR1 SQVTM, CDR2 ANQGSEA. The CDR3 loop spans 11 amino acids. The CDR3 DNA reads TGCAGCGTTGAAGGGGACAGGGGTCGGTTCTTC. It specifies CSVEGDRGRFF.

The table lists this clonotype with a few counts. The CDR3 is CASSQDTSGQETQYF. The CDR3 DNA reads as TGTGCCAGCAGCCAAGATACTAGCGGCCAAGAGACCCAGTACTTC. This chain joins TRBV3-1 and TRBJ2-5; TRBD2 aligns across 8 bases. The CDR3 runs to 15 residues. Trimming cost V 0 bases and J 1 base; bases outside gene matches: 1. Germline V CDR1 and CDR2: LGHDT, YNNKEL (reference sequence).

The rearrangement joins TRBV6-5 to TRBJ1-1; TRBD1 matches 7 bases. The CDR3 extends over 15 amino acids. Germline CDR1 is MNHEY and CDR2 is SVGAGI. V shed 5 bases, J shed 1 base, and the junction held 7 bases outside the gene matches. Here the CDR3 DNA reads TGTGCCAGCAGTAACTACAGGGGAGGGAACACTGAAGCTTTCTTT. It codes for CASSNYRGGNTEAFF.

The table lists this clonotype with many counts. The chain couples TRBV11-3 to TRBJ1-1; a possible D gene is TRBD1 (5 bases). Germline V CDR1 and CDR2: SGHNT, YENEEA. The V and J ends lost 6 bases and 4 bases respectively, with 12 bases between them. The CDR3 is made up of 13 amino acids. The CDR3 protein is CASSFSGSTEAFF. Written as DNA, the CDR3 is TGTGCCAGCAGTTTTTCAGGGAGCACTGAAGCTTTCTTT.

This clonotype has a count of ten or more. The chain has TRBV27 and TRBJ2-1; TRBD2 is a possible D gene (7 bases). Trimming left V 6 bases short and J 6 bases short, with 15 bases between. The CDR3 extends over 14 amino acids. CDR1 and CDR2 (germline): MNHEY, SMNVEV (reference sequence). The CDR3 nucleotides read TGTGCCAGCAGGGGATACGGGGGGCTCAATGAGCAGTTCTTC. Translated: CASRGYGGLNEQFF.

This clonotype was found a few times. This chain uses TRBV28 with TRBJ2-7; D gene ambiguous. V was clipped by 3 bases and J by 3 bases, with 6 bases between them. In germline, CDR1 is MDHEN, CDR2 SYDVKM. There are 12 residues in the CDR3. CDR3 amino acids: CASSFKGYEQYF. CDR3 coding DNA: TGTGCCAGCAGTTTTAAGGGCTACGAGCAGTACTTC.

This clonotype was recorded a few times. The CDR3 sequence: CSARGTSGRETQYF. The CDR3 nucleotides are TGCAGTGCTAGAGGGACTAGCGGGAGGGAGACCCAGTACTTC. The chain carries TRBV20-1 and TRBJ2-5; TRBD2 matches at 14 bases. V dropped 1 base and J dropped 5; count of bases not matched to a gene: 0. The germline CDR1 and CDR2 sequences are DFQATT and SNEGSKA (reference sequence). The CDR3 sequence is 14 residues long.

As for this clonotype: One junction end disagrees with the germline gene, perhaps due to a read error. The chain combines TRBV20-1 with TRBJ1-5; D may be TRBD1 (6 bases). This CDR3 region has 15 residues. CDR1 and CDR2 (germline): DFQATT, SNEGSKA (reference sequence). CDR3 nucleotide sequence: TGCAGTGCTCTTCACGGGACAAATAGCAATCAGCCCCGGCATTTT. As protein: CSALHGTNSNQPRHF.

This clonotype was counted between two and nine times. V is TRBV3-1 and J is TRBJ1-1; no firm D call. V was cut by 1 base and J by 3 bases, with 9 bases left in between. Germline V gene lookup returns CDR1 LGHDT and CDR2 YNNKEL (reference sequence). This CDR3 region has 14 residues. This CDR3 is CASSQVLRDTEAFF. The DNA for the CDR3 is TGTGCCAGCAGCCAAGTACTACGGGACACTGAAGCTTTCTTT.

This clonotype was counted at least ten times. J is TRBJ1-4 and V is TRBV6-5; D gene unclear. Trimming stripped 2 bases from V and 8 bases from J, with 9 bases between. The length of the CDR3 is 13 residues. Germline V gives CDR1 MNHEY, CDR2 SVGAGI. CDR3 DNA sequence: TGTGCCAGCAGTTACAGGAGCGAAGAAAAACTGTTTTTT. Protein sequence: CASSYRSEEKLFF.

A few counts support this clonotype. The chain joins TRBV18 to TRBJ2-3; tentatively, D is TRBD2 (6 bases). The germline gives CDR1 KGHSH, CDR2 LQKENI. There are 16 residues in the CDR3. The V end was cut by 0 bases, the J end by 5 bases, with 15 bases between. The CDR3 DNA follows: TGTGCCAGCTCACCACCCCACCCGGGAGCCGAAGATACGCAGTATTTT. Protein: CASSPPHPGAEDTQYF.

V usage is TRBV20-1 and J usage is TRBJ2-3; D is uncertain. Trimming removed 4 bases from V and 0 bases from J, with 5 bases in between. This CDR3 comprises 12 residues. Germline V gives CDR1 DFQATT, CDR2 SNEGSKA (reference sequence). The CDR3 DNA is TGCAGTGCTATACCTAGCACAGATACGCAGTATTTT. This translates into CSAIPSTDTQYF.

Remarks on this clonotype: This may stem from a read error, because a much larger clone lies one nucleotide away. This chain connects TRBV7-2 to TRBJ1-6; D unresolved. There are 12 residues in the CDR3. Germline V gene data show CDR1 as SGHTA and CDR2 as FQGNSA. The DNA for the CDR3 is TGTGCCAGCAGCTCCCCCAGTATACCCCCCCACTTT. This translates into CASSSPSIPPHF.

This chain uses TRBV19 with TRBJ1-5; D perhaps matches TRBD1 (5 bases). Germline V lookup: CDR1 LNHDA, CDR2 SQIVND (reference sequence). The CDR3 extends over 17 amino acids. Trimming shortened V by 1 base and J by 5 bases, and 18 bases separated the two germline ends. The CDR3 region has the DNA TGTGCCAGTAGTATAGGTAGGGGACCTAGCTTGCATCAGCCCCAGCATTTT. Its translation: CASSIGRGPSLHQPQHF.